Sequencing of this TCR beta chain was carried out in a study of PD-1 blockade in classical Hodgkin lymphoma. Turning to the study itself: With a 2-week interval, patients received intravenous nivolumab at 3 mg/kg. Study conclusions and caveats: Possibly reflecting disease activity or prior therapy, repertoire differences have causes that remain undefined. Relapsed/refractory patients reportedly had the lowest baseline TCR diversity, below newly diagnosed patients, who were below healthy donors. Similar baseline diversity was found in complete responders and newly diagnosed patients.

The method was immunoSEQ multiplex PCR; TCRdb's version includes in-frame clones alone and lacks a portion of them. The sample shows 30,000 to 45,000 clones, around 63% of them seen only once. Every patient had relapsed following autologous stem cell transplantation, and cohorts differed in brentuximab vedotin exposure. As to this clone: Its antigen is not identified.

Germline CDR1 reads LGHNA; CDR2 reads YSLEER. The CDR3 covers 14 residues. Trimming at V came to 2 bases and at J to 10 bases, leaving 7 bases not matched to a gene. This rearrangement joins TRBV4-3 to TRBJ1-4, with 7 bases that match TRBD1. This sequence originates from a human donor with classical Hodgkin lymphoma. The specimen was peripheral blood mononuclear cells (PBMCs), collected before the second cycle of nivolumab. CDR3 sequence: CASSQRGQLGKLFF. CDR3 nucleotides: TGCGCCAGCAGCCAAAGGGGACAGCTTGGAAAACTGTTTTTT.